A single sample is the source of the 21 T cell receptor beta chains below, sequenced in a study of blood T cell repertoires in COVID-19. Data came from immunoSEQ multiplex PCR; TCRdb stores just in-frame clones and leaves some out. The sample lists approximately 180,000 clones, 87% occurring once. The sequenced material came from peripheral blood. The receptor source for this set is a woman aged 50 to 60 with acute or convalescent COVID-19.

The DNA for the CDR3 is TGTGCCAGCAGCCAAACCGGGAAGGAAGGAAATGAGCAGTTCTTC. Translation: CASSQTGKEGNEQFF. This rearrangement joins TRBV7-2 to TRBJ2-1, with D perhaps TRBD2 (5 bases). This CDR3 has 15 amino acids. Trimming cost V 5 bases and J 7 bases, with 18 bases left between them. The V gene's germline CDR1 is SGHTA and CDR2 FQGNSA.

The V call is TRBV2, the J call TRBJ2-2, with D unclear. CDR1 and CDR2 (germline): SNHLY, FYNNEI. Between the trimmed V and J ends, which lost 7 bases and 4 bases, there was a span of 7 bases. This CDR3 comprises 12 residues. In DNA form, the CDR3 reads TGTGCCAGCAACCGAGGCACCGGGGAGCTGTTTTTT. It translates to CASNRGTGELFF.

V gene TRBV29-1 combines with J gene TRBJ1-2; D unclear. V was pared by 3 bases and J by 4 bases, with 9 bases between. Germline V gene sequence: CDR1 SQVTM, CDR2 ANQGSEA. The CDR3 has 12 residues. The CDR3 nucleotides read TGCAGCGTTGACGAGGGCTTCTATGGCTACACCTTC. It encodes CSVDEGFYGYTF.

The genes are TRBV27 and TRBJ2-2; D may be TRBD1 (6 bases). The length of the CDR3 is 16 residues. Germline values: CDR1 MNHEY, CDR2 SMNVEV (reference sequence). Trimming pared 3 bases from V and 5 bases from J, leaving 16 bases between. The CDR3, as DNA: TGTGCCAGCAGTTTTGGCAGGGGAGTTTGGACCGGGGAGCTGTTTTTT. As protein: CASSFGRGVWTGELFF.

The CDR3 nucleotides read TGTGCCAGCAGCCCGAGGGACAGGGGGAATTCACCCCTCCACTTT. Its translation: CASSPRDRGNSPLHF. The V call is TRBV7-9, the J call TRBJ1-6; 11 positions agree with TRBD1. The CDR3 consists of 15 residues. The trim removed 5 bases at V and 7 bases at J, leaving 4 bases unmatched. Germline-derived CDR1 and CDR2 are SEHNR and FQNEAQ (reference sequence).

The chain links TRBV18 to TRBJ2-1; TRBD1 aligns across 7 bases. V was pared by 4 bases and J by 8 bases, with 2 bases of the junction left unmatched. The CDR3 runs to 12 residues. Germline CDR1 and CDR2: KGHSH and LQKENI. Here the CDR3 DNA reads TGTGCCAGCTCACGACAGGGTTATGAGCAGTTCTTC. It is translated as CASSRQGYEQFF.

The rearrangement joins TRBV4-3 to TRBJ1-6; no definite D call. The CDR3 has 13 amino acids. Germline V CDR1 and CDR2: LGHNA, YSLEER. With 1 base removed from V and 9 bases from J, the gap between germline ends came to 7 bases. The CDR3 protein is CASSQVRGSPLHF. The CDR3 DNA reads TGCGCCAGCAGCCAAGTTCGGGGTTCACCCCTCCACTTT.

The CDR3 region has the DNA TGTGCCAGCAGCCCTGCCACTATCGGCGGGGAGCTGTTTTTT. This codes for CASSPATIGGELFF. The chain employs TRBV7-3 and TRBJ2-2, with D unclear. The CDR3 is made up of 14 amino acids. CDR1 and CDR2 (germline): SGHTA, FQGTGA. The V end lost 5 bases, the J end lost 7 bases, and 14 bases lay between the germline ends.

This rearrangement joins TRBV9 to TRBJ2-1; 7 nucleotides agree with TRBD2. The V gene's germline CDR1 is SGDLS and CDR2 YYNGEE. V trimming: 4 bases; J trimming: 0 bases; junction bases outside the gene matches: 4. The CDR3 extends over 15 amino acids. In DNA, the CDR3 is TGTGCCAGCAGCCCCCGACTAGCCTCCTACAATGAGCAGTTCTTC. It translates to CASSPRLASYNEQFF.

The chain joins TRBV6-2 or TRBV6-3 to TRBJ2-7, with TRBD2 matching over 8 bases. The J segment lost 1 base and the V segment lost 2 bases, leaving 4 bases of the junction unmatched. CDR3 length equals 15 residues. The germline V gene encodes CDR1 MNHEY and CDR2 SVGEGT. Here the CDR3 reads CASSYRTSGSYEQYF. In DNA form, the CDR3 reads TGTGCCAGCAGTTACCGCACTAGCGGATCCTACGAGCAGTACTTC.

This clone was counted between two and nine times. CDR3 sequence (DNA): TGTGCCAGCAGCCAAGGGGGCGCGGGTGAAAAACTGTTTTTT. Its translation is CASSQGGAGEKLFF. The genes are TRBV7-2 and TRBJ1-4; 7 bases are shared with TRBD1. The CDR3 extends over 14 amino acids. With V trimmed by 5 bases and J by 7 bases, 7 bases remained unmatched. The V gene's germline CDR1 is SGHTA and CDR2 FQGNSA.

This clone was counted once. V is TRBV7-2 and J is TRBJ2-7; D remains ambiguous. The length of the CDR3 is 13 residues. Trimming stripped 1 base from V and 1 base from J, with 5 bases between. Germline lookup yields CDR1 SGHTA and CDR2 FQGNSA. CDR3 coding DNA: TGTGCCAGCAGCTTAGGGAGATCCTACGAGCAGTACTTC. This encodes CASSLGRSYEQYF.

Here the CDR3 reads CASSTQVRGIPDTQYF. As DNA, the CDR3 is TGCGCCAGCAGCACACAAGTCAGGGGGATACCAGATACGCAGTATTTT. The gene calls are TRBV5-1 and TRBJ2-3, with 7 bases matching TRBD1. The CDR3 covers 16 residues. After removal of 4 bases from V and 4 bases from J, the junction contained 12 bases not matched to a gene. Germline values: CDR1 SGHRS, CDR2 YFSETQ. Full variable domain (outside the CDR3, taken from reference TRBV5-1 and TRBJ2-3): KAGVTQTPRYLIKTRGQQVTLSCSPISGHRSVSWYQQTPGQGLQFLFEYFSETQRNKGNFPGRFSGRQFSNSRSEMNVSTLELGDSALYLCASSTQVRGIPDTQYFGPGTRLTVL.

The chain is built from TRBV11-3 and TRBJ2-2; perhaps TRBD1 as D (6 bases). CDR1 and CDR2 (germline): SGHNT, YENEEA. The CDR3 is made up of 14 amino acids. Deletions cut 5 bases from V and 7 bases from J, with 14 bases between. As DNA, the CDR3 is TGTGCCAGCAGCCGCACAGGGTTAAGCGGGGAGCTGTTTTTT. Translated, it gives CASSRTGLSGELFF.

The chain has TRBV4-1 and TRBJ1-3; D is perhaps TRBD1 (5 bases). This CDR3 is built from 17 residues. Germline assignment: CDR1 MGHRA and CDR2 YSYEKL. V was clipped by 1 base and J by 7 bases, with 20 bases between them. The CDR3 DNA reads TGCGCCAGCAGCCAAGCCCTGGGGGGTAGAGGAGGGAACACCATATATTTT. It encodes CASSQALGGRGGNTIYF.

The rearrangement links TRBV7-6 to TRBJ2-3; weak D call: TRBD2 (6 bases). Germline V gene sequence: CDR1 SGHVS, CDR2 FNYEAQ. This CDR3 region has 14 residues. V dropped 3 bases and J dropped 1 base, with 8 bases sitting between them. Written as DNA, the CDR3 is TGTGCCAGCAGCTTTGGCGGGGGCACAGATACGCAGTATTTT. Protein product: CASSFGGGTDTQYF.

V usage is TRBV29-1 and J usage is TRBJ1-2, with D maybe TRBD1 (6 bases). The V and J ends lost 4 bases and 1 base respectively, with 10 bases between them. The CDR3 runs 13 residues. The germline gives CDR1 SQVTM, CDR2 ANQGSEA. In DNA form, the CDR3 reads TGCAGCGTTGGGCAGGGGATTAACTATGGCTACACCTTC. Translating gives CSVGQGINYGYTF.

V is TRBV29-1 and J is TRBJ2-3, with 14 bases matching TRBD2. The CDR3 length is 16 residues. The V gene's germline CDR1 is SQVTM and CDR2 ANQGSEA. V was pared by 6 bases and J by 3 bases, with 8 bases of the junction left unmatched. This chain's CDR3 is CSVQGTSGSKTDTQYF. CDR3 bases: TGCAGCGTCCAAGGGACTAGCGGGAGTAAGACAGATACGCAGTATTTT.

The J gene is TRBJ2-7, the V gene TRBV9; 10 nucleotides match TRBD1. Germline values: CDR1 SGDLS, CDR2 YYNGEE. V was pared by 4 bases and J by 0 bases, with 13 bases of the junction left unmatched. The CDR3 runs to 18 residues. CDR3 loop: CASSPRTGGGSFSYEQYF. CDR3 sequence (DNA): TGTGCCAGCAGCCCTCGGACAGGGGGAGGATCTTTCTCCTACGAGCAGTACTTC.

Only a few counts were recorded for this clone. V is TRBV30 and J is TRBJ1-3; no definite D call. The CDR3 consists of 14 residues. Germline V CDR1 and CDR2: GTSNPN, SVGIG (reference sequence). Trimming shortened V by 0 bases and J by 0 bases, and 6 bases separated the two germline ends. CDR3 bases: TGTGCCTGGAGTGTGGGAGACTCTGGAAACACCATATATTTT. This gives the protein CAWSVGDSGNTIYF.

The chain combines TRBV24-1 with TRBJ1-1; D remains ambiguous. The germline gives CDR1 KGHDR, CDR2 SFDVKD. The CDR3 runs to 15 residues. The V end lost 3 bases, the J end lost 3 bases, and 13 bases lay between the germline ends. In nucleotides, the CDR3 is TGTGCCACCAGTGATAGCCAGGAGGGCCACACTGAAGCTTTCTTT. Translated: CATSDSQEGHTEAFF.